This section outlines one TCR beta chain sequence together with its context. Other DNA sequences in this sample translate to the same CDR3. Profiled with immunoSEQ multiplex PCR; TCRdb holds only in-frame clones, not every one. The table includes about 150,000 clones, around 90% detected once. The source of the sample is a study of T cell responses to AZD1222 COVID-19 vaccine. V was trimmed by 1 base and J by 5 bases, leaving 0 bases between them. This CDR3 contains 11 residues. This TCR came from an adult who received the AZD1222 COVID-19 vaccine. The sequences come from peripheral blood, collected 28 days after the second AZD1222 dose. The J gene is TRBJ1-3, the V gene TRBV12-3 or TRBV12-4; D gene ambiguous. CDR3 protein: CASSLGNTIYF. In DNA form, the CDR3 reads TGTGCCAGCAGTTTAGGAAACACCATATATTTT.